The entry below describes one T cell receptor (beta chain). No antigen is known for it. An end of the junction differs from the germline gene, which may be a read error. The sample comes from a study of human T cells and chemical hapten exposure. Study at large: A mostly female patient group had alopecia areata, totalis or universalis.

Time point noted: patch test 1, 2 weeks after DPC sensitization. The treatment is: therapeutic diphenylcyclopropenone sensitization with weekly scalp DPC. Points from the study as a whole: Significantly more large CDR3 similarity clusters were formed by expanded TCRs than by controls.

TCRdb recomputed calls from the RACE reads with MiXCR, one row per CDR3 protein. The repertoire has some 77,000 distinct CDR3 sequences, about a tenth of them found once; the top ten carry about 1.4%. The CDR3 is 13 residues long. Germline values: CDR1 SGHAT, CDR2 FQNNGV. This receptor was obtained from a woman in her forties or fifties with alopecia areata. Some clones in this sample may be carry-over from other donors' samples. This specimen consisted of whole blood, obtained in connection with sensitization to the hapten diphenylcyclopropenone (DPC). The chain couples TRBV11-2 to TRBJ1-5; D is unclear. The DNA of the CDR3 is TGTGTCAGCAGCTTAATGGGCAATCAGCCCCAGCATTTT. It encodes CVSSLMGNQPQHF.